This T cell receptor beta chain came from a study of cytomegalovirus exposure and HLA in healthy donors. Regarding the study as a whole: 164 TCR beta chains were listed as cytomegalovirus-associated. Reported results showed that the classifier diagnosed cytomegalovirus status with high specificity and sensitivity. CMV antigen specificity was confirmed in vitro for three CMV-associated chains.

Data came from immunoSEQ multiplex PCR; TCRdb stores just in-frame clones and leaves some out. The sample yields some 330,000 clones, about nine tenths seen once. It was the approximately 130-subject validation cohort, separate from the roughly 700-subject first cohort, to which the donors belonged. This CDR3 contains 13 residues. V lost 4 bases and J lost 8, with 12 bases in between. Per the germline V gene, CDR1 is SGDLS and CDR2 is YYNGEE. With regard to this clone: No antigen is known for it.

The sequencing sample was made of PBMCs. The chain couples TRBV9 to TRBJ2-2, with D perhaps TRBD2 (5 bases). This receptor was obtained from a woman aged 18-29 years in good health and CMV-seronegative. In nucleotides, the CDR3 is TGTGCCAGCAGCTTGCGCCCGGGGGGGGAGCTGTTTTTT. Protein: CASSLRPGGELFF.